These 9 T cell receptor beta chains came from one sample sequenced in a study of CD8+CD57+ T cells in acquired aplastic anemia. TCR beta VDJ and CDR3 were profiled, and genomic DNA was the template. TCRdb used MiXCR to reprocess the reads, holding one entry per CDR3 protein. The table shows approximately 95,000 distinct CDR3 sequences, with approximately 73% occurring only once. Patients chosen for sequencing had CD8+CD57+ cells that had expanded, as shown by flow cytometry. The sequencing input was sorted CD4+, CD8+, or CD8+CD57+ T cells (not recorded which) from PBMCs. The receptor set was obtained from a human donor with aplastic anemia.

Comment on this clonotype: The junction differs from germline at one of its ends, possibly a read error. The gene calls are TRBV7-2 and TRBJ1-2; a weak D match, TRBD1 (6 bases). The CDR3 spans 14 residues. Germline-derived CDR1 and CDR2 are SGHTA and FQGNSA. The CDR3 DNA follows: TGTGCCAGCAGCTTAGGGCAGGGGTCTGGAGGCTACGCCTTC. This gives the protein CASSLGQGSGGYAF.

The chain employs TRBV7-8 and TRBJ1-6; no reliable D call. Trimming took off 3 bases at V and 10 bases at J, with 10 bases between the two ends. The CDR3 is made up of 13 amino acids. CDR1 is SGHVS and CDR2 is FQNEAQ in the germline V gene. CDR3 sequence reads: CASSFPQPSPLHF. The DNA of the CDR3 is TGTGCCAGCAGCTTCCCACAGCCGTCACCCCTCCACTTT. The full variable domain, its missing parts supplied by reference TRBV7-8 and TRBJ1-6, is GAGVSQSPRYKVAKRGQDVALRCDPISGHVSLFWYQQALGQGPEFLTYFQNEAQLDKSGLPSDRFFAERPEGSVSTLKIQRTQQEDSAVYLCASSFPQPSPLHFGNGTRLTVT.

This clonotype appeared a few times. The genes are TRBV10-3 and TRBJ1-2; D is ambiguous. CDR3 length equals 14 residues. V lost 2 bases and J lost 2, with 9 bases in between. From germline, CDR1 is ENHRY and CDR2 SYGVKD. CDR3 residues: CAISEVQDNYGYTF. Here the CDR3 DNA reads TGTGCCATCAGTGAGGTTCAGGACAACTATGGCTACACCTTC.

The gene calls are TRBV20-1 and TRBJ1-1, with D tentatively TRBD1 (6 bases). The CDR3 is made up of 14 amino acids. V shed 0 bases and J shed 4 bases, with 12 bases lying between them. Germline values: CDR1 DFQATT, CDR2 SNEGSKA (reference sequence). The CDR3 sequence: CSARDWDTGTEAFF. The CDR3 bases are TGCAGTGCTAGAGATTGGGACACTGGCACTGAAGCTTTCTTT.

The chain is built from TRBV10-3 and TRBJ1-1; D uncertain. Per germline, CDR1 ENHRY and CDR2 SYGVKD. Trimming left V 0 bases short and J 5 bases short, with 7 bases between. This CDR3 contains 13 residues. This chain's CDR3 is CAISESAGTEAFF. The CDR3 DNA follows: TGTGCCATCAGTGAGTCGGCTGGGACTGAAGCTTTCTTT.

The CDR3 loop reads CASTPLSNQPQHF. CDR3 nucleotide sequence: TGTGCCAGCACCCCCCTGAGCAATCAGCCCCAGCATTTT. The rearrangement links TRBV7-9 to TRBJ1-5; the D is unclear. Trimming removed 7 bases from V and 1 base from J, with 8 bases in between. Germline V gene data show CDR1 as SEHNR and CDR2 as FQNEAQ (reference sequence). This CDR3 comprises 13 residues.

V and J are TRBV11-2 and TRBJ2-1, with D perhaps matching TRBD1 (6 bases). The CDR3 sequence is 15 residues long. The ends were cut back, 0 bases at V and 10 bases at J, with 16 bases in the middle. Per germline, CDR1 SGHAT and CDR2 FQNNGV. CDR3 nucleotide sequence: TGTGCCAGCAGCTTAGATCAACGTCGGCAGGGGGAGCAGTTCTTC. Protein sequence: CASSLDQRRQGEQFF.

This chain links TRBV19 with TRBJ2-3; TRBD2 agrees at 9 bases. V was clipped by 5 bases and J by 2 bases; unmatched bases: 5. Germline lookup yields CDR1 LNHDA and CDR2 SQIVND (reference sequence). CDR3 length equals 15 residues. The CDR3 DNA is TGTGCCAGTAGTGCCTCTAGCGGGGCCACAGATACGCAGTATTTT. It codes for CASSASSGATDTQYF.

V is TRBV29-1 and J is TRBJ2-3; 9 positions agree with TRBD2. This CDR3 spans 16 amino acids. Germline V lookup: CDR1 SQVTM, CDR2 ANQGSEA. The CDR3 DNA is TGCAGTGCTAGAGGTCGGACTAGCGTCATCACAGATACGCAGTATTTT. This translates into CSARGRTSVITDTQYF.